Each of the 7 T cell receptor beta chains below was sequenced from the same sample in a study of siplizumab effects on memory and regulatory T cells. Here immunoSEQ multiplex PCR was the method, and the copy in TCRdb shows in-frame clones only, minus some. The table lists more than 90,000 clones, roughly 94% of them singletons. The sample taken for sequencing was non-Treg CD4+ T cells sorted from blood. These receptors were obtained from a human donor in good health.

The rearrangement uses TRBV18 and TRBJ1-1; no clear D gene. The length of the CDR3 is 13 residues. V lost 3 bases to trimming and J lost 2 bases, with 7 bases between them. Germline CDR1 KGHSH, CDR2 LQKENI. The CDR3 coding sequence is TGTGCCAGCTCACCTACACCTAACACTGAAGCTTTCTTT. Amino acids: CASSPTPNTEAFF.

The CDR3 is CASSFGLAGPVWEQYF. CDR3 bases: TGTGCCAGCAGTTTCGGACTAGCGGGGCCAGTTTGGGAGCAGTACTTC. This chain links TRBV6-5 with TRBJ2-7; TRBD2 matches 12 bases. The ends lost 4 bases at V and 7 bases at J; junction bases unmatched: 11. Germline CDR1 and CDR2: MNHEY and SVGAGI. The CDR3 runs to 16 residues.

The chain couples TRBV30 to TRBJ1-5, with D possibly TRBD1 on 6 matching bases. The germline V and J ends were trimmed by 3 bases and 3 bases, with 9 bases remaining between them. The CDR3 sequence is 13 residues long. In germline, CDR1 is GTSNPN, CDR2 SVGIG (reference sequence). CDR3 bases: TGTGCCTGGAGGGACAGCTACAATCAGCCCCAGCATTTT. Its protein product is CAWRDSYNQPQHF. The full variable domain, its missing parts supplied by reference TRBV30 and TRBJ1-5, is SQTIHQWPATLVQPVGSPLSLECTVEGTSNPNLYWYRQAAGRGLQLLFYSVGIGQISSEVPQNLSASRPQDRQFILSSKKLLLSDSGFYLCAWRDSYNQPQHFGDGTRLSIL.

V is TRBV19 and J is TRBJ2-2; 11 bases map to TRBD2. Germline V gene data show CDR1 as LNHDA and CDR2 as SQIVND (reference sequence). The CDR3 extends over 17 amino acids. V lost 4 bases to trimming and J lost 7 bases; unmatched junction nucleotides: 11. The CDR3 coding sequence is TGTGCCAGTAGTACCCCTAGCGGGAGGTCCAGTGGCGGGGAGCTGTTTTTT. Translation: CASSTPSGRSSGGELFF. The variable domain in full, with the rest retrieved from reference TRBV19 and TRBJ2-2, is DGGITQSPKYLFRKEGQNVTLSCEQNLNHDAMYWYRQDPGQGLRLIYYSQIVNDFQKGDIAEGYSVSREKKESFPLTVTSAQKNPTAFYLCASSTPSGRSSGGELFFGEGSRLTVL.

The chain has TRBV5-4 and TRBJ2-1; 9 nucleotides line up with TRBD2. The V gene end was trimmed by 2 bases and the J gene end by 4 bases; junction bases not matched to a gene: 4. CDR1 is SGHNT and CDR2 is YYREEE in the germline V gene (reference sequence). The CDR3 contains 15 residues. The CDR3 protein is CASSFRLADYNEQFF. In DNA form, the CDR3 reads TGTGCCAGCAGCTTCAGACTAGCGGATTACAATGAGCAGTTCTTC.

This clone was found once. This chain links TRBV11-1 with TRBJ2-6; D is unclear. The V gene lost 5 bases and the J gene lost 0 bases, with 20 bases spanning the gap. This CDR3 contains 19 residues. Germline V gene sequence: CDR1 SGHAT, CDR2 FQDESV (reference sequence). CDR3 sequence: CASSTRGVWQPSGANVLTF. As DNA, the CDR3 is TGTGCCAGCAGCACTCGAGGCGTCTGGCAGCCCTCTGGGGCCAACGTCCTGACTTTC.

The V gene is TRBV11-1, the J gene TRBJ2-2, with a possible D match to TRBD2 (5 bases). V dropped 2 bases and J dropped 5 bases, with 6 bases sitting between them. The CDR3 loop spans 13 amino acids. CDR1 is SGHAT, CDR2 FQDESV, per germline (reference sequence). The CDR3 region is CASSLRGTGELFF. CDR3 nucleotides: TGTGCCAGCAGCTTACGGGGTACCGGGGAGCTGTTTTTT.